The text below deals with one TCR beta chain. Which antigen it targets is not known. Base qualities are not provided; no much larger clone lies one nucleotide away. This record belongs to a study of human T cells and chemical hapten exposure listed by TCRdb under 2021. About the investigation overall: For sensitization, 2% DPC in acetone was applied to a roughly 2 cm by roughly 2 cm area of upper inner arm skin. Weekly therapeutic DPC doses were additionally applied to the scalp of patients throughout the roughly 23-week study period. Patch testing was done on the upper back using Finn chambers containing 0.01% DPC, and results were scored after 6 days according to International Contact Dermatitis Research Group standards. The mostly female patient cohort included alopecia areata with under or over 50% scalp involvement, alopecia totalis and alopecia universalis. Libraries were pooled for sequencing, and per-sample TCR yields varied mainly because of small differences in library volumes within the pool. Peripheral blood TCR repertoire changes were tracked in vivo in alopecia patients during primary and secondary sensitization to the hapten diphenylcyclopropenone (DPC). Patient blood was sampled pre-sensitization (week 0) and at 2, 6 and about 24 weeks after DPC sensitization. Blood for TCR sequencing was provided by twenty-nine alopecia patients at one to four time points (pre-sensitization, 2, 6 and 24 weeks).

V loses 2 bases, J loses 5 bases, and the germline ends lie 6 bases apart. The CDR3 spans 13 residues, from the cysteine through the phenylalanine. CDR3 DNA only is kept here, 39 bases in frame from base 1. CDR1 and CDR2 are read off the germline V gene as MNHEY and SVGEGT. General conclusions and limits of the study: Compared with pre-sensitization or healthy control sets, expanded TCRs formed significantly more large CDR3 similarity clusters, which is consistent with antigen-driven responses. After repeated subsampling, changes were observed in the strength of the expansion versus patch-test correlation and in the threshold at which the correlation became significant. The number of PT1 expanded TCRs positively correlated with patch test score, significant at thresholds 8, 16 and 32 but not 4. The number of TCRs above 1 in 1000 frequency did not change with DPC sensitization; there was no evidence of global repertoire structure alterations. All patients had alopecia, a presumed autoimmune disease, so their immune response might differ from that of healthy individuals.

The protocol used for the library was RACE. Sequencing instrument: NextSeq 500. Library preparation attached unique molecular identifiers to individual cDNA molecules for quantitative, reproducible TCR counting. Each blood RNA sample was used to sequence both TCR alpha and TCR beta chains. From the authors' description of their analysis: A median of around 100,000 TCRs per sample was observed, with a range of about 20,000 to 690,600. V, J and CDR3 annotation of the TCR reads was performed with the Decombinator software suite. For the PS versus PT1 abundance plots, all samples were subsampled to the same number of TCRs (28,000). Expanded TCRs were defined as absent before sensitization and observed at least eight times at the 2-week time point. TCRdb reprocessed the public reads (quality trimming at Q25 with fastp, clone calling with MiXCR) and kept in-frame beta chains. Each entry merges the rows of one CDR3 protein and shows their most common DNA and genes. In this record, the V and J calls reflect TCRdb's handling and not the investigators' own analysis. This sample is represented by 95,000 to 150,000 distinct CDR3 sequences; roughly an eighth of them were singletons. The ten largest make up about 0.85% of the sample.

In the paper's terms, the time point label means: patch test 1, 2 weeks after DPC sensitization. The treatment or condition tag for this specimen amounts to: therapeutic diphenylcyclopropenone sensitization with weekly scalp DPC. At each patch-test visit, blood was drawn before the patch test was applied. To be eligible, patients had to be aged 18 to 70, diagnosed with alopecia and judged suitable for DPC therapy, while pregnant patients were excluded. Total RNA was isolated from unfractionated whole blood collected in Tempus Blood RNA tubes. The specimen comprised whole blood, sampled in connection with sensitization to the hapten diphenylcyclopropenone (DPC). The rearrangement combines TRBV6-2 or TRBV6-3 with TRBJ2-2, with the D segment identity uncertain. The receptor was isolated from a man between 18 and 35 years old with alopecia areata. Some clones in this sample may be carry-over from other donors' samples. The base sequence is TGTGCCAGCAGTTACACAGAAACCGGGGAGCTGTTTTTT. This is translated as CASSYTETGELFF.